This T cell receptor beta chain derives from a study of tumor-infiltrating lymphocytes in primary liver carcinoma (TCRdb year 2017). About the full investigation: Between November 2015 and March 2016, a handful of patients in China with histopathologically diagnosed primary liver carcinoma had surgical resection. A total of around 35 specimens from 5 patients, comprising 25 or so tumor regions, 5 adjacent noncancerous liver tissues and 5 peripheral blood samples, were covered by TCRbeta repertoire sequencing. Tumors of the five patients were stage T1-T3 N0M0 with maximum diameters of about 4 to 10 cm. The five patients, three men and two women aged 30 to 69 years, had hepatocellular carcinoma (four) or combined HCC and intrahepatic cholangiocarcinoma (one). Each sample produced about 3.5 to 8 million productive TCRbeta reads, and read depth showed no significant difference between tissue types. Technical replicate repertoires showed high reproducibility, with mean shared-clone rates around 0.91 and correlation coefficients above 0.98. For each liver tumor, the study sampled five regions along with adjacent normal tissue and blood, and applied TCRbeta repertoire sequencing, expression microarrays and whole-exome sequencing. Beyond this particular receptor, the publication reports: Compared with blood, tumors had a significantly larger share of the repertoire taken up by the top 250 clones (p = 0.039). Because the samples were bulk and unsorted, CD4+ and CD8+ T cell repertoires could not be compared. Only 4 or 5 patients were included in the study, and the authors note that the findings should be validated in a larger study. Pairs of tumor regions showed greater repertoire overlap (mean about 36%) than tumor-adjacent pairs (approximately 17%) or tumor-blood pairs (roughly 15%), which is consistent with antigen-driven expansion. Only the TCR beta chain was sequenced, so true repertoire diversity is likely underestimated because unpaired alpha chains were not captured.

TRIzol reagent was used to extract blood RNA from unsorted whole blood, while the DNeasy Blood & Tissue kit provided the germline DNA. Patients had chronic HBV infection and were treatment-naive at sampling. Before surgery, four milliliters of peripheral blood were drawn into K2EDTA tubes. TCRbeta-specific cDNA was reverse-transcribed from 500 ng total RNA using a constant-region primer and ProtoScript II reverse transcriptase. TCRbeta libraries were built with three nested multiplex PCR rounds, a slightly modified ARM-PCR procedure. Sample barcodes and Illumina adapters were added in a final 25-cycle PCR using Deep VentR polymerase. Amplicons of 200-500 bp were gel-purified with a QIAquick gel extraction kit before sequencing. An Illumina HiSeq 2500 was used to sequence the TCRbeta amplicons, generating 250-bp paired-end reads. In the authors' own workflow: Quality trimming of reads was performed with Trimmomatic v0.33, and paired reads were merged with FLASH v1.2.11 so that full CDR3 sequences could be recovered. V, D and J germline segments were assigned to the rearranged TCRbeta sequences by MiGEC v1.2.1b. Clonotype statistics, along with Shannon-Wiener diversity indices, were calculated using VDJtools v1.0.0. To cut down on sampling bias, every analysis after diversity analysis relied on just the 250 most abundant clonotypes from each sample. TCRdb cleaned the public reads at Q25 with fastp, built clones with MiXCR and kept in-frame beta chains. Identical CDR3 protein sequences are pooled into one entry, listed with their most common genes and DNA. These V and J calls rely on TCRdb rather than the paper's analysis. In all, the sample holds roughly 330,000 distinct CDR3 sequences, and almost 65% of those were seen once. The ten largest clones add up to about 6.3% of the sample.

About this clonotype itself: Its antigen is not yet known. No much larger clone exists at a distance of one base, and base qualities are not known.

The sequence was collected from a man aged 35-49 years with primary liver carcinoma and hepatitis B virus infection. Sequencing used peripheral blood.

The CDR3 protein is CAYKKAGNTIYF. The nucleotides read TGTGCCTATAAAAAGGCTGGAAACACCATATATTTT. The chain joins TRBV30 to TRBJ1-3; the D gene identity is not certain. CDR1 GTSNPN and CDR2 SVGIG are derived from the germline V gene (reference sequence). V gives up 7 bases and J gives up 2 bases, and the segment between their germline ends measures 9 bases. The CDR3 goes from the cysteine to the phenylalanine over 12 residues. The entry retains the CDR3 DNA only, 36 bases that are in frame from base 1.